These 28 T cell receptor beta chains were all obtained from the same sample, sequenced in a study of T cells in Graves' hyperthyroidism and ophthalmopathy (dated by TCRdb to about 2019). Library prep was done by multiplex PCR. Sequencing instrument: Illumina HiSeq 2000. The TCR beta CDR3 regions were amplified from RNA transcripts. A first-round RT-PCR of the TCR CDR3 used the HTBI primer set with the Qiagen OneStep RT-PCR kit. TCRdb reworked the public reads: Q25 trimming with fastp, MiXCR clone assembly, productive beta chains retained. Identical CDR3 proteins give one entry, which carries the most common genes and DNA. For this sample the table gives around 500,000 distinct CDR3 sequences, of which about 20% were detected only once. The ten largest account for about 49% of the sample. Source material: blood. The receptor set was obtained from a woman between 65 and 79 years old with Graves' ophthalmopathy.

This chain joins TRBV29-1 and TRBJ2-7; a possible D gene is TRBD1 (6 bases). From germline, CDR1 is SQVTM and CDR2 ANQGSEA. The V end was cut by 4 bases, the J end by 2 bases, with 12 bases between. CDR3 length equals 13 residues. CDR3 coding DNA: TGCAGCGTTGGTGGGACACTTACCTACGAGCAGTACTTC. It is translated as CSVGGTLTYEQYF.

This clonotype appeared a few times. The chain has TRBV2 and TRBJ2-1, with D unclear. Germline CDR1 is SNHLY and CDR2 is FYNNEI. Trimming stripped 6 bases from V and 12 bases from J, with 12 bases between. The CDR3 runs to 11 residues. CDR3: CASRVFSGQFF. DNA of the CDR3: TGTGCCAGCAGGGTGTTTTCCGGGCAGTTCTTC.

The rearrangement joins TRBV6-2 or TRBV6-3 to TRBJ2-7, with D possibly matching TRBD2 (6 bases). Trimming shortened V by 2 bases and J by 0 bases, and 8 bases separated the two germline ends. CDR1 and CDR2 (germline): MNHEY, SVGEGT. CDR3 size: 14 residues. In DNA, the CDR3 is TGTGCCAGCAGTTACGGGGGAGGCTCCTACGAGCAGTACTTC. Encoded protein: CASSYGGGSYEQYF.

This clonotype was observed many times. The chain couples TRBV27 to TRBJ1-2, with 11 bases identical to TRBD1. The V and J ends lost 4 bases and 3 bases, in that order; junction bases with no gene match: 7. The CDR3 consists of 16 residues. The V gene's germline CDR1 is MNHEY and CDR2 SMNVEV (reference sequence). Here the CDR3 reads CASSSLGTGGDYGYTF. In DNA, the CDR3 is TGTGCCAGCAGTTCCCTCGGGACAGGGGGTGACTATGGCTACACCTTC.

This clonotype was counted a single time. The chain recombines TRBV12-3 or TRBV12-4 with TRBJ2-1; 7 bases are a match to TRBD1. V lost 3 bases to trimming and J lost 9 bases; unmatched junction nucleotides: 8. The CDR3 totals 14 residues. Here the CDR3 DNA reads TGTGCCAGCAGTTTTTGGACAGGTACCAGTGAGCAGTTCTTC. Protein sequence: CASSFWTGTSEQFF.

This clonotype was observed a handful of times. CDR3 sequence: CASSPHGGQGYTF. DNA for the CDR3: TGTGCCAGCAGCCCCCATGGGGGGCAAGGCTACACCTTC. The chain couples TRBV3-1 to TRBJ1-2; D may be TRBD1 (6 bases). Germline CDR1 and CDR2: LGHDT and YNNKEL (reference sequence). There are 13 residues in the CDR3. Between the trimmed V and J ends, which lost 4 bases and 8 bases, there was a span of 14 bases.

This clonotype has only a few counts. This rearrangement joins TRBV20-1 to TRBJ2-3; D perhaps matches TRBD1 (5 bases). Per the germline V gene, CDR1 is DFQATT and CDR2 is SNEGSKA (reference sequence). V was trimmed by 3 bases and J by 1 base, leaving 11 bases between them. CDR3 length: 14 amino acids. CDR3 in DNA: TGCAGTGCTAGGCAGGGCTCGGGCACAGATACGCAGTATTTT. Protein product: CSARQGSGTDTQYF.

The chain joins TRBV7-9 to TRBJ2-1; 9 positions agree with TRBD2. Germline CDR1 is SEHNR and CDR2 is FQNEAQ (reference sequence). The CDR3 extends over 16 amino acids. The J segment lost 0 bases and the V segment lost 5 bases, leaving 5 bases of the junction unmatched. The CDR3 here is CASSSYSGSSYNEQFF. The CDR3 region has the DNA TGTGCCAGCAGCAGTTATAGCGGGAGCTCCTACAATGAGCAGTTCTTC.

The V gene is TRBV10-3, the J gene TRBJ2-1; D is undetermined. Deletions cut 3 bases from V and 8 bases from J, with 5 bases between. CDR3 length: 11 residues. In germline, CDR1 is ENHRY, CDR2 SYGVKD. DNA for the CDR3: TGTGCCATCAGTGAAGTCCATGAGCAGTTCTTC. Residues: CAISEVHEQFF.

Turning to this clonotype: One end of the junction fails to match germline, which may point to a read error. The chain is built from TRBV20-1 and TRBJ2-1; no reliable D call. The CDR3 covers 15 residues. Germline CDR1 is DFQATT and CDR2 is SNEGSKA (reference sequence). The CDR3: CSARVPAVDIYEQSF. In DNA, the CDR3 is TGCAGTGCTAGGGTCCCGGCGGTAGACATTTATGAGCAGTCCTTC.

This clonotype appeared a few times. The chain joins TRBV14 to TRBJ2-7, with D tentatively TRBD1 or TRBD2 (6 bases each). Germline CDR1 and CDR2: SGHDN and FVKESK. The V and J ends lost 1 base and 7 bases respectively, with 11 bases between them. There are 13 residues in the CDR3. In DNA, the CDR3 is TGTGCCAGCAGCCAAGCGGGGGCGCGGGAGCAGTACTTC. Amino acids: CASSQAGAREQYF. Filled out from reference TRBV14 and TRBJ2-7, the complete variable domain reads EAGVTQFPSHSVIEKGQTVTLRCDPISGHDNLYWYRRVMGKEIKFLLHFVKESKQDESGMPNNRFLAERTGGTYSTLKVQPAELEDSGVYFCASSQAGAREQYFGPGTRLTVT.

This clonotype was seen many times. V is TRBV12-3 or TRBV12-4 and J is TRBJ1-2, with D unresolved. Trimming cost V 4 bases and J 0 bases, with 9 bases left between them. The CDR3 has 14 residues. The CDR3 loop reads CASSSRIANYGYTF. CDR3 nucleotide sequence: TGTGCCAGCAGTTCCAGGATAGCTAACTATGGCTACACCTTC.

The rearrangement links TRBV5-1 to TRBJ2-7, with 14 bases aligning to TRBD2. Germline V lookup: CDR1 SGHRS, CDR2 YFSETQ. The CDR3 is 16 amino acids. V lost 4 bases to trimming and J lost 4 bases; unmatched junction nucleotides: 7. The CDR3 DNA sequence: TGCGCCAGCAGCATTCTTGGGACTAGCGGGAGTTACGAGCAGTACTTC. Encoded protein: CASSILGTSGSYEQYF.

The rearrangement joins TRBV19 to TRBJ2-2, with D uncertain. This CDR3 is 15 amino acids long. Germline-derived CDR1 and CDR2 are LNHDA and SQIVND (reference sequence). V dropped 8 bases and J dropped 2 bases, with 15 bases sitting between them. CDR3 coding DNA: TGTGCCAGTCGAATAGGCCCCACCAACACCGGGGAGCTGTTTTTT. It encodes CASRIGPTNTGELFF.

The V call is TRBV10-3, the J call TRBJ1-1; D gene uncertain. V gave up 3 bases and J gave up 0 bases, with 11 bases separating them. The CDR3 totals 15 residues. The germline gives CDR1 ENHRY, CDR2 SYGVKD. This CDR3 reads CAISDAKNLNTEAFF. Here the CDR3 DNA reads TGTGCCATCAGTGACGCGAAGAATCTGAACACTGAAGCTTTCTTT.

This clonotype appeared once. This chain uses TRBV7-8 with TRBJ2-3; 9 bases fit TRBD1. This CDR3 is built from 16 residues. V lost 7 bases to trimming and J lost 2 bases; unmatched junction nucleotides: 10. CDR1 is SGHVS, CDR2 FQNEAQ, per germline. The CDR3 is CASKFGTGLNTDTQYF. In nucleotides, the CDR3 is TGTGCCAGCAAATTTGGGACAGGGCTTAACACAGATACGCAGTATTTT.

This clonotype was found a few times. The chain couples TRBV7-2 to TRBJ2-7; either TRBD1 or TRBD2 may fit D (5 bases each). This CDR3 has 14 residues. The V gene lost 5 bases and the J gene lost 5 bases, with 16 bases spanning the gap. Germline V gene sequence: CDR1 SGHTA, CDR2 FQGNSA. In nucleotides, the CDR3 is TGTGCCAGCAGCCGGACCAGGGACGGGCACGAGCAGTACTTC. Protein sequence: CASSRTRDGHEQYF.

This clonotype appeared a few times. The V and J genes are TRBV5-5 and TRBJ1-3; D gene uncertain. V lost 4 bases and J lost 0, with 14 bases in between. This CDR3 contains 16 residues. CDR1 is SGHKS and CDR2 is YYEKEE in the germline V gene (reference sequence). The CDR3 loop reads CASSDGPTSSGNTIYF. CDR3 nucleotides: TGTGCCAGCAGCGACGGACCGACGAGCTCTGGAAACACCATATATTTT. Full variable domain (rest looked up from reference TRBV5-5 and TRBJ1-3): DAGVTQSPTHLIKTRGQQVTLRCSPISGHKSVSWYQQVLGQGPQFIFQYYEKEERGRGNFPDRFSARQFPNYSSELNVNALLLGDSALYLCASSDGPTSSGNTIYFGEGSWLTVV.

This chain links TRBV5-1 with TRBJ2-1; D perhaps matches TRBD2 (6 bases). The germline V and J ends were trimmed by 0 bases and 6 bases, with 10 bases remaining between them. Germline-derived CDR1 and CDR2 are SGHRS and YFSETQ. The CDR3 length is 14 residues. CDR3 sequence (DNA): TGCGCCAGCAGCTTGGCCTTCGGGAGCAATGAGCAGTTCTTC. It is translated as CASSLAFGSNEQFF.

This clonotype showed up just a few times. This chain joins TRBV11-1 and TRBJ2-7; maybe TRBD1 (5 bases). V gave up 1 base and J gave up 5 bases, with 9 bases separating them. Per the germline V gene, CDR1 is SGHAT and CDR2 is FQDESV (reference sequence). The CDR3 runs 13 residues. CDR3 DNA sequence: TGTGCCAGCAGCTTAGACCAGGGCCACGAGCAGTACTTC. Translating gives CASSLDQGHEQYF.

The chain uses TRBV7-9 and TRBJ2-5; possible D gene TRBD2, 6 bases. The ends were cut back, 5 bases at V and 1 base at J, with 14 bases in the middle. The CDR3 has 15 amino acids. CDR1 is SEHNR, CDR2 FQNEAQ, per germline (reference sequence). This CDR3 reads CASSPARGLQETQYF. CDR3 nucleotides: TGTGCCAGCAGCCCCGCGCGGGGACTCCAAGAGACCCAGTACTTC.

V is TRBV2 and J is TRBJ1-4; 7 bases fit TRBD1. Germline V CDR1 and CDR2: SNHLY, FYNNEI. This CDR3 is built from 13 residues. J was trimmed by 8 bases and V by 7 bases; bases with no gene match: 7. This CDR3 is CASKGTVSEKLFF. The CDR3 DNA sequence: TGTGCCAGCAAAGGGACAGTTTCCGAAAAACTGTTTTTT. Drawing the rest from reference TRBV2 and TRBJ1-4, the complete variable domain is EPEVTQTPSHQVTQMGQEVILRCVPISNHLYFYWYRQILGQKVEFLVSFYNNEISEKSEIFDDQFSVERPDGSNFTLKIRSTKLEDSAMYFCASKGTVSEKLFFGSGTQLSVL.

The rearrangement joins TRBV6-2 or TRBV6-3 to TRBJ1-6, with unresolved D. The CDR3 has 16 amino acids. Deletions cut 0 bases from V and 0 bases from J, with 6 bases between. Germline-derived CDR1 and CDR2 are MNHEY and SVGEGT. The CDR3: CASSYSSSSYNSPLHF. CDR3 DNA: TGTGCCAGCAGTTACTCGTCGAGCTCCTATAATTCACCCCTCCACTTT.

V is TRBV19 and J is TRBJ2-2; tentatively, D is TRBD2 (6 bases). CDR3 length: 14 residues. V was clipped by 5 bases and J by 4 bases, with 11 bases between them. Germline CDR1 and CDR2: LNHDA and SQIVND (reference sequence). The CDR3 DNA follows: TGTGCCAGTAGTGGCGGGGTGCGCACCGGGGAGCTGTTTTTT. Its translation: CASSGGVRTGELFF.

The V gene is TRBV9, the J gene TRBJ2-3; D gene ambiguous. CDR3 length: 13 residues. V shed 4 bases and J shed 5 bases, with 11 bases lying between them. The V gene's germline CDR1 is SGDLS and CDR2 YYNGEE. This chain's CDR3 is CASSRTLVDTQYF. CDR3 coding DNA: TGTGCCAGCAGCCGAACCCTAGTAGATACGCAGTATTTT.

At least ten counts were recorded for this clonotype. The V and J genes are TRBV5-1 and TRBJ2-1; 8 bases fit TRBD2. The germline CDR1 and CDR2 sequences are SGHRS and YFSETQ. V shed 1 base, J shed 7 bases, and the junction held 16 bases outside the gene matches. The CDR3 has 18 amino acids. The CDR3 sequence: CASSLFLIGRAEGNEQFF. DNA for the CDR3: TGCGCCAGCAGCTTGTTTTTGATCGGGAGGGCAGAAGGAAATGAGCAGTTCTTC.

In its sample, this clonotype was seen once. One base away lies a much larger clone, so this may be a sequencing read error. A read error is likely, as this CDR3 ends without the conserved phenylalanine or tryptophan. The V call is TRBV5-1, the J call TRBJ1-1, with D uncertain. Trimming took off 0 bases at V and 1 base at J, with 4 bases between the two ends. Germline V CDR1 and CDR2: SGHRS, YFSETQ. The CDR3 extends over 13 amino acids. CDR3 loop: CASSLAWNTEAFS. The CDR3 nucleotides read TGCGCCAGCAGCTTGGCTTGGAACACTGAAGCTTTCTCT.

The chain combines TRBV5-5 with TRBJ2-7; TRBD2 agrees at 8 bases. V lost 5 bases and J lost 4; bases outside the gene matches: 8. Germline CDR1 reads SGHKS; CDR2 reads YYEKEE (reference sequence). The CDR3 loop spans 14 amino acids. Here the CDR3 DNA reads TGTGCCAGCAGGAAAGCGGGAGAAGGATACGAGCAGTACTTC. Its protein is CASRKAGEGYEQYF.